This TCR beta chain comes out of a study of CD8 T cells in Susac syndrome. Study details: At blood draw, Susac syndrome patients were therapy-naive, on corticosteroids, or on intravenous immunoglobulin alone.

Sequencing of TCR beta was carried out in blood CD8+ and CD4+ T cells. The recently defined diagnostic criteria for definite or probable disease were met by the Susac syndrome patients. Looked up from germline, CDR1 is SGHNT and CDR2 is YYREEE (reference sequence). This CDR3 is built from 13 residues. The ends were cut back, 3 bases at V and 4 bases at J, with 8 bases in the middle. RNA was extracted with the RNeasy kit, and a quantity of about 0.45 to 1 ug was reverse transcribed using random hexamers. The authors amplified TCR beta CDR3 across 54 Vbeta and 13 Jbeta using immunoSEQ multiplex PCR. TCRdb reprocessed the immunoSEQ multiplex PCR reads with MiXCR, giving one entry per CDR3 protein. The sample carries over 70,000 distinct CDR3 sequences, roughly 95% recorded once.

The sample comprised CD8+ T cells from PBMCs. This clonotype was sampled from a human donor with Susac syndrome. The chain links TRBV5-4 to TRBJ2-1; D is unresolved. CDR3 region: CASSSPGYNEQFF. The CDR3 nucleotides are TGTGCCAGCAGCTCCCCCGGTTACAATGAGCAGTTCTTC.